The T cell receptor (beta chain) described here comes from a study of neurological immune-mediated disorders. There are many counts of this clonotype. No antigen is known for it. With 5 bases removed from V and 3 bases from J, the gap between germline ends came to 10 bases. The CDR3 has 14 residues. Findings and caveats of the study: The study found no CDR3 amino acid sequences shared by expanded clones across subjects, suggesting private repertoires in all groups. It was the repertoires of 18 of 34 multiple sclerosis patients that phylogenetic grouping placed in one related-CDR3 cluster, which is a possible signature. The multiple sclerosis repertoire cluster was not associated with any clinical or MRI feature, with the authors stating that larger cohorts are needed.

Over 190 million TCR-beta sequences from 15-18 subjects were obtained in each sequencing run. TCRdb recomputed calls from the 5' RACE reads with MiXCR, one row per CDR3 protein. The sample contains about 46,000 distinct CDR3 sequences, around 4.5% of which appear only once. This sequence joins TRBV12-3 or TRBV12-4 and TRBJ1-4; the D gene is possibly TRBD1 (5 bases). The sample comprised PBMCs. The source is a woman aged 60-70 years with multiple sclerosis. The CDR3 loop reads CASSRLGANEKLFF. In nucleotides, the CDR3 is TGTGCCAGCAGTCGCTTGGGGGCTAATGAAAAACTGTTTTTT.